The source of this T cell receptor beta chain is a study of cytomegalovirus exposure and HLA in healthy donors. Across the study: In terms of ancestry, the Caucasian-associated cluster contained 81% of the roughly 400 genotyped donors. General study findings and limits: Later on, an analysis showed TCR association rates differing by HLA locus, with DRB1 the most and HLA-C the fewest. Many donors carried some public TCRs, although rarity characterized most TCR sequences.

Amplification used 60 Vbeta primers and 13 Jbeta primers. Sequencing was performed with immunoSEQ multiplex PCR; in TCRdb, only in-frame clones are kept and a portion is missing. The data contain about 150,000 clones, approximately 80% of them singletons. V lost 5 bases and J 3 bases, leaving 8 bases between the germline ends. Per the germline V gene, CDR1 is MNHEY and CDR2 is SVGAGI. The length of the CDR3 is 13 residues. Concerning this clone: Its antigen is currently unknown.

This TCR was sampled from a young man in good health and CMV-seropositive. This chain uses TRBV6-5 with TRBJ2-1; D is possibly TRBD2 (5 bases). Material for sequencing was PBMCs. The CDR3 protein is CASSNRDYNEQFF. Here the CDR3 DNA reads TGTGCCAGCAGTAACCGGGACTACAATGAGCAGTTCTTC.